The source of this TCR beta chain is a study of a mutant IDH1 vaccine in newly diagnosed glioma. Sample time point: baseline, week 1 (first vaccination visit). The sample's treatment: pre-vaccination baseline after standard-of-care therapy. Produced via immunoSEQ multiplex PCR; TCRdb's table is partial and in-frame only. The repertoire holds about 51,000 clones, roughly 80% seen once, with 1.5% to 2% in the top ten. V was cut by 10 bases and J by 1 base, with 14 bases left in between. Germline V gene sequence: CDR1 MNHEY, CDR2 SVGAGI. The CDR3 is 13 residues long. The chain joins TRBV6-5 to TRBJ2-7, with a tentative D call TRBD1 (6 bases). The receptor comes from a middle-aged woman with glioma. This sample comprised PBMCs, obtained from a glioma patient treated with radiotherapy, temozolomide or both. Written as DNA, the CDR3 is TGTGCCACCGAGACAGGAACGTCCTACGAGCAGTACTTC. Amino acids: CATETGTSYEQYF.